The clone carrying this T cell receptor beta chain was recorded once. The CDR3 loop spans 17 amino acids. From germline, CDR1 is LGHNA and CDR2 YNFKEQ. The V and J ends lost 1 base and 4 bases, in that order; junction bases with no gene match: 12. This record comes from a study of T cell changes during pregnancy in multiple sclerosis. Sequencing was performed with immunoSEQ multiplex PCR; in TCRdb, only in-frame clones are kept and a portion is missing. The data contain over 60,000 clones, roughly nine tenths of them seen just once; the ten biggest clones take up roughly 0.7%. This chain uses TRBV4-2 with TRBJ2-7, with 8 bases aligning to TRBD1. The receptor was isolated from a female donor in good health, enrolled as a control in a pregnancy study. Specimen: peripheral blood, collected in the third trimester of pregnancy. CDR3 sequence (DNA): TGTGCCAGCAGCCAAGGGCAAGGGGGACAGGACCTGTACGAGCAGTACTTC. It specifies CASSQGQGGQDLYEQYF.